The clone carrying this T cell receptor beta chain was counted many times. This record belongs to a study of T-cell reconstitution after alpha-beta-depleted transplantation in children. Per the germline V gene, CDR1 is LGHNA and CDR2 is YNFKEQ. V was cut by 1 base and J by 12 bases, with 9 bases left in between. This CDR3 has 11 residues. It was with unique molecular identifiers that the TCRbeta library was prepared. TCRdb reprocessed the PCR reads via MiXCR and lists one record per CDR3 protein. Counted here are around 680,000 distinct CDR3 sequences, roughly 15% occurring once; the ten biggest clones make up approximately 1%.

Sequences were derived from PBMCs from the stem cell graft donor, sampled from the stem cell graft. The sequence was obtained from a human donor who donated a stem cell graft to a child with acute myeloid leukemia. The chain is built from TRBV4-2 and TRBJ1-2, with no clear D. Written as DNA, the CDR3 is TGTGCCAGCAGCCAAGGCCCCACGCACACCTTC. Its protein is CASSQGPTHTF.